This is a list of T cell receptor beta chains from one sample in a study of T cell repertoires in cytomegalovirus infection. TCRdb used MiXCR to reprocess the reads, holding one entry per CDR3 protein. Among a few hundred thousand distinct CDR3 sequences, roughly a third were seen once, and the ten largest hold about 17%. The antigens of these receptors remain unknown. This specimen was cultured PBMCs, taken from culture after CMV antigen stimulation. The receptors come from a human donor in good health (CMV status not recorded). Some clones in this sample may be carry-over from other donors' samples. CDR3s include the opening cysteine and the closing phenylalanine or tryptophan. The order of the fields is J gene, clone size, V gene, D gene, CDR3 protein, CDR3 DNA. D genes are given only for firm matches. Size is omitted from some rows. Given values are once, few, many or a class for expanded clones.

J: TRBJ2-1; size: NA; V: TRBV6-2/TRBV6-3; D: NA; CDR3: CASSQTLNEQFF; DNA: TGTGCCAGCAGCCAGACTCTCAATGAGCAGTTCTTC
J: TRBJ2-1; size: few; V: TRBV7-9; D: NA; CDR3: CASSYPLADNEQFF; DNA: TGTGCCAGCAGCTACCCGCTAGCCGACAATGAGCAGTTCTTC
J: TRBJ2-1; size: NA; V: TRBV2; D: NA; CDR3: CASSSMGRENEQFF; DNA: TGTGCCAGCAGTTCGATGGGCAGAGAGAATGAGCAGTTCTTC
J: TRBJ2-3; size: few; V: TRBV7-9; D: NA; CDR3: CASSLTDTDTQYF; DNA: TGTGCCAGCAGCTTGACAGACACAGATACGCAGTATTTT
J: TRBJ2-1; size: many; V: TRBV7-2; D: TRBD2; CDR3: CASSWGLARGDEQFF; DNA: TGTGCCAGCAGCTGGGGACTAGCGAGAGGGGATGAGCAGTTCTTC
J: TRBJ2-7; size: NA; V: TRBV19; D: NA; CDR3: CASSSRGGPTYEQYF; DNA: TGTGCCAGTAGCTCGAGGGGGGGGCCGACCTACGAGCAGTACTTC
J: TRBJ2-2; size: few; V: TRBV7-8; D: TRBD2; CDR3: CASSLIGLAETGELFF; DNA: TGTGCCAGCAGCTTAATAGGACTAGCGGAGACCGGGGAGCTGTTTTTT
J: TRBJ1-2; size: NA; V: TRBV7-9; D: NA; CDR3: CASSNHGYTF; DNA: TGTGCCAGCAGCAATCATGGCTACACCTTC
J: TRBJ1-1; size: NA; V: TRBV19; D: NA; CDR3: CASSLGHRGAEAFF; DNA: TGTGCCAGTAGTTTGGGGCACAGAGGGGCGGAAGCTTTCTTT
J: TRBJ2-1; size: few; V: TRBV7-9; D: TRBD2; CDR3: CASSSRGLAGRNEQFF; DNA: TGTGCCAGCAGCTCCCGAGGACTAGCGGGAAGAAATGAGCAGTTCTTC
J: TRBJ1-5; size: NA; V: TRBV6-1; D: NA; CDR3: CASHQGSQPQHF; DNA: TGTGCCAGCCACCAGGGGAGTCAGCCCCAGCATTTT
J: TRBJ2-2; size: NA; V: TRBV6-2/TRBV6-3; D: NA; CDR3: CASSYGNRLGAGTGELFF; DNA: TGTGCCAGCAGTTACGGGAATAGGTTGGGCGCCGGCACCGGGGAGCTGTTTTTT
J: TRBJ1-2; size: NA; V: TRBV4-3; D: NA; CDR3: CASSQEGAGYGYTF; DNA: TGCGCCAGCAGCCAAGAGGGCGCGGGCTATGGCTACACCTTC
J: TRBJ1-6; size: NA; V: TRBV28; D: NA; CDR3: CASMEGGRTNSPLHF; DNA: TGTGCCAGCATGGAGGGGGGCCGAACTAATTCACCCCTCCACTTT
J: TRBJ2-5; size: few; V: TRBV7-9; D: NA; CDR3: CASSLAIWGVQETQYF; DNA: TGTGCCAGCAGCTTAGCGATCTGGGGCGTCCAAGAGACCCAGTACTTC
J: TRBJ2-1; size: few; V: TRBV12-3/TRBV12-4; D: NA; CDR3: CASSSPPNYNEQFF; DNA: TGTGCCAGCTCCTCCCCGCCGAATTACAATGAGCAGTTCTTC
J: TRBJ1-6; size: NA; V: TRBV20-1; D: TRBD1; CDR3: CSAPRGDSVRGNSPLHF; DNA: TGCAGTGCGCCTCGTGGGGACAGCGTCAGGGGGAATTCACCCCTCCACTTT
J: TRBJ2-5; size: NA; V: TRBV4-1; D: TRBD2; CDR3: CASSQGSGWGETQYF; DNA: TGCGCCAGCAGCCAAGGTAGCGGGTGGGGAGAGACCCAGTACTTC
J: TRBJ1-5; size: NA; V: TRBV7-9; D: TRBD1; CDR3: CASSQGADQPQHF; DNA: TGTGCCAGCAGCCAGGGGGCTGATCAGCCCCAGCATTTT
J: TRBJ2-2; size: many; V: TRBV12-3/TRBV12-4; D: NA; CDR3: CASSLGGGMDTGELFF; DNA: TGTGCCAGCAGTTTAGGGGGCGGGATGGACACCGGGGAGCTGTTTTTT
J: TRBJ2-2; size: once; V: TRBV6-2/TRBV6-3; D: TRBD2; CDR3: CASSKVAGGRNTGELFF; DNA: TGTGCCAGCAGTAAGGTAGCGGGAGGACGAAACACCGGGGAGCTGTTTTTT
J: TRBJ2-6; size: NA; V: TRBV7-6; D: NA; CDR3: CASSLVRRGPGANVLTF; DNA: TGTGCCAGCAGCTTAGTAAGGAGGGGCCCTGGGGCCAACGTCCTGACTTTC
J: TRBJ1-5; size: NA; V: TRBV7-2; D: TRBD1; CDR3: CASSYGQEYGQPQHF; DNA: TGTGCCAGCAGCTATGGACAGGAGTACGGTCAGCCCCAGCATTTT